This T cell receptor (beta chain) was recovered during a study of cytomegalovirus exposure and HLA in healthy donors. General study points: Accounts indicate the classifier identified cytomegalovirus status with strong specificity and sensitivity. Common viral pathogens were later found to be apparently linked to several of the most significant clusters. Altogether, around 160 TCR beta chains were recorded as cytomegalovirus-associated.

Both 60 Vbeta primers and 13 Jbeta primers went into the PCR. Profiled with immunoSEQ multiplex PCR; TCRdb holds only in-frame clones, not every one. The sample has some 190,000 clones; about four fifths are singletons. Points on this clone: Its specificity is unknown.

From germline, CDR1 is LGHNT and CDR2 FRNRAP. The CDR3 sequence is 14 residues long. Trimming at V came to 5 bases and at J to 5 bases, leaving 3 bases not matched to a gene. V and J are TRBV12-5 and TRBJ2-1, with TRBD1 matching over 10 bases. The specimen sequenced was PBMCs. The source is a man between 40 and 49 years old in good health and CMV-seropositive. DNA for the CDR3: TGTGCTAGTGGTACCGGGACAGGGGACAATGAGCAGTTCTTC. As protein: CASGTGTGDNEQFF.